Each of the 20 T cell receptor beta chains below was sequenced from the same sample in a study of OX40 agonist ivuxolimab in advanced cancers. Data came from immunoSEQ multiplex PCR; TCRdb stores just in-frame clones and leaves some out. The top ten clones hold under 0.85% of a sample with around 64,000 clones, approximately 88% of them seen once. The source was CD4+ or CD8+ T cells sorted from blood, collected in a trial of the OX40 agonist ivuxolimab. The origin of the receptors is an adult with an advanced solid tumor such as melanoma, head and neck, liver or kidney cancer.

This rearrangement joins TRBV7-9 to TRBJ1-1; D not certain. CDR3 length: 14 residues. The V end was cut by 5 bases, the J end by 1 base, with 11 bases between. CDR1 and CDR2 (germline): SEHNR, FQNEAQ (reference sequence). CDR3 nucleotides: TGTGCCAGCAGCCGGGTGACACAGAACACTGAAGCTTTCTTT. This encodes CASSRVTQNTEAFF.

The chain is built from TRBV11-2 and TRBJ1-2, with D possibly matching TRBD1 (5 bases). The V and J ends lost 1 base and 4 bases respectively, with 7 bases between them. Looked up from germline, CDR1 is SGHAT and CDR2 is FQNNGV. The CDR3 sequence is 13 residues long. CDR3 sequence (DNA): TGTGCCAGCAGCTTAGGACAGATCTATGGCTACACCTTC. Protein product: CASSLGQIYGYTF.

This clone has more than one count but fewer than ten. The chain has TRBV2 and TRBJ1-5; TRBD1 might be the D (5 bases). The length of the CDR3 is 13 residues. Trimming took 6 bases from V and 0 from J, leaving 6 bases between them. CDR1 is SNHLY, CDR2 FYNNEI, per germline. CDR3 nucleotide sequence: TGTGCCAGCAGGGACACTAGCAATCAGCCCCAGCATTTT. Its translation: CASRDTSNQPQHF. The variable domain in full, with the rest retrieved from reference TRBV2 and TRBJ1-5, is EPEVTQTPSHQVTQMGQEVILRCVPISNHLYFYWYRQILGQKVEFLVSFYNNEISEKSEIFDDQFSVERPDGSNFTLKIRSTKLEDSAMYFCASRDTSNQPQHFGDGTRLSIL.

V usage is TRBV6-1 and J usage is TRBJ1-5; D not certain. The V gene's germline CDR1 is MNHNS and CDR2 SASEGT. The CDR3 covers 12 residues. With 10 bases removed from V and 2 bases from J, the gap between germline ends came to 9 bases. CDR3 DNA sequence: TGTGCCACCGCCGCCGGCAATCAGCCCCAGCATTTT. Translating gives CATAAGNQPQHF.

This chain joins TRBV5-6 and TRBJ1-5, with D hard to call. Per the germline V gene, CDR1 is SGHDT and CDR2 is YYEEEE. V was cut by 5 bases and J by 4 bases, with 7 bases left in between. The CDR3 runs to 12 residues. The CDR3 sequence: CASSEGNQPQHF. As DNA, the CDR3 is TGTGCCAGCAGTGAAGGGAATCAGCCCCAGCATTTT. Full variable domain (outside the CDR3, taken from reference TRBV5-6 and TRBJ1-5): DAGVTQSPTHLIKTRGQQVTLRCSPKSGHDTVSWYQQALGQGPQFIFQYYEEEERQRGNFPDRFSGHQFPNYSSELNVNALLLGDSALYLCASSEGNQPQHFGDGTRLSIL.

The chain links TRBV6-1 to TRBJ2-5; TRBD1 might be the D (6 bases). This CDR3 contains 13 residues. Between the trimmed V and J ends, which lost 6 bases and 7 bases, there was a span of 15 bases. The germline V gene encodes CDR1 MNHNS and CDR2 SASEGT. Here the CDR3 DNA reads TGTGCCAGCAGGGACAGTCTCCTCAGGACCCAGTACTTC. This gives the protein CASRDSLLRTQYF.

The chain links TRBV6-1 to TRBJ1-2; a possible D gene is TRBD1 (5 bases). The CDR3 contains 16 residues. Between the trimmed V and J ends, which lost 1 base and 4 bases, there was a span of 16 bases. Germline CDR1 MNHNS, CDR2 SASEGT. DNA of the CDR3: TGTGCCAGCAGTGAAGGGTATGGAGGGGCAGGCTATGGCTACACCTTC. Amino acids: CASSEGYGGAGYGYTF.

The V and J genes are TRBV6-1 and TRBJ2-5; perhaps TRBD1 as D (6 bases). Trimming shortened V by 5 bases and J by 1 base, and 8 bases separated the two germline ends. The V gene's germline CDR1 is MNHNS and CDR2 SASEGT. This CDR3 comprises 13 residues. CDR3 nucleotide sequence: TGTGCCAGCAGTAGGACAGTCCAAGAGACCCAGTACTTC. Translating it yields CASSRTVQETQYF.

This clone showed up just once. CDR3 region: CASNPRDALQPQHF. The CDR3 DNA is TGTGCCAGCAACCCTCGGGACGCCCTCCAGCCCCAGCATTTT. The gene calls are TRBV6-5 and TRBJ1-5; D possibly corresponds to TRBD1 (5 bases). The CDR3 totals 14 residues. CDR1 is MNHEY, CDR2 SVGAGI, per germline. Trimming left V 7 bases short and J 7 bases short, with 17 bases between.

This clone was observed a single time. CDR3 region: CASSLPLRTDTQYF. The CDR3 nucleotides read TGCGCCAGCAGCTTGCCACTTCGCACAGATACGCAGTATTTT. V gene TRBV5-1 combines with J gene TRBJ2-3, with no clear D. The CDR3 totals 14 residues. CDR1 is SGHRS, CDR2 YFSETQ, per germline. The ends were cut back, 1 base at V and 1 base at J, with 7 bases in the middle.

This clone was counted a single time. The V gene is TRBV7-6, the J gene TRBJ2-2; 7 bases agree with TRBD1. Germline V gene data show CDR1 as SGHVS and CDR2 as FNYEAQ. This CDR3 spans 16 amino acids. With V trimmed by 5 bases and J by 4 bases, 10 bases remained unmatched. DNA of the CDR3: TGTGCCAGCAGCCCGCTGTCTGGGACAGCCACCGGGGAGCTGTTTTTT. Its translation is CASSPLSGTATGELFF.

This clone was counted once. The rearrangement joins TRBV18 to TRBJ1-5; TRBD1 agrees at 7 bases. CDR1 is KGHSH, CDR2 LQKENI, per germline. The CDR3 covers 13 residues. J gave up 6 bases and V 6 bases, and 5 bases lay outside the gene matches. CDR3 in DNA: TGTGCCAGCTCCCCCGACAGGGTTCAGCCCCAGCATTTT. Its translation is CASSPDRVQPQHF.

The genes are TRBV10-3 and TRBJ2-3, with D possibly TRBD1 on 6 matching bases. CDR1 and CDR2 from the germline V gene are ENHRY and SYGVKD. The CDR3 consists of 11 residues. Trimming cost V 8 bases and J 4 bases, with 7 bases left between them. CDR3 DNA sequence: TGTGCCATCGGGGGCCCAGATACGCAGTATTTT. It codes for CAIGGPDTQYF.

The chain uses TRBV28 and TRBJ2-5, with D possibly TRBD2 on 6 matching bases. The V end was cut by 3 bases, the J end by 3 bases, with 20 bases between. Germline CDR1 MDHEN, CDR2 SYDVKM. The CDR3 loop spans 17 amino acids. The CDR3 coding sequence is TGTGCCAGCAGTTTTCCAAGACTAGGGCTCCATAAAGAGACCCAGTACTTC. This gives the protein CASSFPRLGLHKETQYF.

The chain links TRBV9 to TRBJ2-3; the match to TRBD2 covers 9 bases. The ends lost 3 bases at V and 3 bases at J; junction bases unmatched: 8. CDR1 is SGDLS, CDR2 YYNGEE, per germline. There are 16 residues in the CDR3. The CDR3 sequence: CASSALAGSRTDTQYF. The CDR3 DNA reads as TGTGCCAGCAGCGCTCTAGCGGGGAGCCGGACAGATACGCAGTATTTT.

This clone was recorded a few times. V and J are TRBV18 and TRBJ1-1, with D perhaps matching TRBD1 (5 bases). Germline V gene sequence: CDR1 KGHSH, CDR2 LQKENI. The CDR3 is 13 residues long. Trimming shortened V by 0 bases and J by 11 bases, and 13 bases separated the two germline ends. The CDR3 sequence: CASSPPTGLTAFF. The CDR3 coding sequence is TGTGCCAGCTCACCACCGACGGGGCTAACGGCTTTCTTT. The variable domain in full, completed from reference TRBV18 and TRBJ1-1, reads NAGVMQNPRHLVRRRGQEARLRCSPMKGHSHVYWYRQLPEEGLKFMVYLQKENIIDESGMPKERFSAEFPKEGPSILRIQQVVRGDSAAYFCASSPPTGLTAFFGQGTRLTVV.

Note on this clone: Sequence at one end of the junction differs from germline and may be a read error. The chain employs TRBV9 and TRBJ2-2, with TRBD1 matching 9 bases. Germline V lookup: CDR1 SGDLS, CDR2 YYNGEE. The CDR3 length is 16 residues. The CDR3 spells CASGVGQGSSSGELFF. The CDR3 DNA reads TGTGCCAGCGGCGTAGGACAGGGGTCTTCCTCCGGGGAGCTGTTTTTT.

As regards this clone: The junction and the germline gene differ at one end; a read error may be behind it. V usage is TRBV7-7 and J usage is TRBJ2-5; TRBD1 agrees at 10 bases. This CDR3 has 20 amino acids. The germline gives CDR1 SSHAT, CDR2 FNYEAQ (reference sequence). The CDR3 region is CASSLAPGQGFPGTQETQYF. CDR3 DNA: TGTGCTAGCAGCTTAGCTCCGGGACAGGGGTTCCCGGGCACACAAGAGACCCAGTACTTC.

The chain employs TRBV7-9 and TRBJ2-1; 7 bases map to TRBD2. V gave up 8 bases and J gave up 5 bases; unmatched junction bases: 12. The CDR3 runs to 15 residues. CDR1 is SEHNR and CDR2 is FQNEAQ in the germline V gene (reference sequence). The DNA for the CDR3 is TGTGCCAGCGTATCCAACGGGGGGTGGAACAATGAGCAGTTCTTC. Encoded protein: CASVSNGGWNNEQFF.

The genes are TRBV5-4 and TRBJ2-3; a possible D gene is TRBD2 (6 bases). Trimming cost V 5 bases and J 0 bases, with 13 bases left between them. Germline V gene lookup returns CDR1 SGHNT and CDR2 YYREEE (reference sequence). This CDR3 contains 15 residues. The CDR3 is CASRPSSGSTDTQYF. The CDR3 region has the DNA TGTGCCAGCAGACCCTCCAGCGGGAGCACAGATACGCAGTATTTT.